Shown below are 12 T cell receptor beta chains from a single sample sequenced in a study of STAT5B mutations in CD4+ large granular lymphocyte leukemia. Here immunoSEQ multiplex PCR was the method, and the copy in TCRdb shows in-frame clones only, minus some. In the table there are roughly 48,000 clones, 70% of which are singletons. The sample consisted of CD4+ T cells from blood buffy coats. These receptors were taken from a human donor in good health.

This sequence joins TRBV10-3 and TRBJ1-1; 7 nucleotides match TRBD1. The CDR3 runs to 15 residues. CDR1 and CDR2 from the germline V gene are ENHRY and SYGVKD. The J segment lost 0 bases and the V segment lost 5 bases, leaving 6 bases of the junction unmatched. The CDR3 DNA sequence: TGTGCCATCAGTCCATCGGGACAGCTGAACACTGAAGCTTTCTTT. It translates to CAISPSGQLNTEAFF.

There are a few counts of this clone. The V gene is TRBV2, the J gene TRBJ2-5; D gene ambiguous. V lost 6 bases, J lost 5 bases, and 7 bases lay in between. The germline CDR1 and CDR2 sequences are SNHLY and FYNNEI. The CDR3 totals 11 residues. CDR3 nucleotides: TGTGCCAGCAGGTTCGGGGAGACCCAGTACTTC. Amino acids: CASRFGETQYF.

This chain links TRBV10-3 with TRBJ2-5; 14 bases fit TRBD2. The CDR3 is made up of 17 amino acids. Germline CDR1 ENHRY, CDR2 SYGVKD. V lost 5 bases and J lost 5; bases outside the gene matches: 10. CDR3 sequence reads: CAISPGLAGAPDETQYF. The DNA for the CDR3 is TGTGCCATCAGTCCGGGACTAGCGGGGGCCCCTGACGAGACCCAGTACTTC.

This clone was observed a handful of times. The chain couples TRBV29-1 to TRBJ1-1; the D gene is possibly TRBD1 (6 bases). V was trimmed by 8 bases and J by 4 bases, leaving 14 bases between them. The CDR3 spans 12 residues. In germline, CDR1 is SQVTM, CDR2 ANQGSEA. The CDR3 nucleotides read TGCAGCACAAGACAGGCATTCACTGAAGCTTTCTTT. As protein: CSTRQAFTEAFF. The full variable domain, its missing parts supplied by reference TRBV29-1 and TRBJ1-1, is SAVISQKPSRDICQRGTSLTIQCQVDSQVTMMFWYRQQPGQSLTLIATANQGSEATYESGFVIDKFPISRPNLTFSTLTVSNMSPEDSSIYLCSTRQAFTEAFFGQGTRLTVV.

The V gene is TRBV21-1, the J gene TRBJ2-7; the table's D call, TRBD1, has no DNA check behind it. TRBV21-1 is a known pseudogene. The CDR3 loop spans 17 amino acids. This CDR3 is CASSKERLTGDPYEQYF. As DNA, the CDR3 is TGTGCCAGCAGCAAAGAACGCCTTACAGGGGACCCCTACGAGCAGTACTTC.

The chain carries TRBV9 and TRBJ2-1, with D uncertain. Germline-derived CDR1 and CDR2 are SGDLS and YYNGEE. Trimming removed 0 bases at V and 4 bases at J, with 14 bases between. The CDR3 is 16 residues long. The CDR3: CASSVDNRPAYNEQFF. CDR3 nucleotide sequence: TGTGCCAGCAGCGTAGATAACCGACCCGCGTACAATGAGCAGTTCTTC.

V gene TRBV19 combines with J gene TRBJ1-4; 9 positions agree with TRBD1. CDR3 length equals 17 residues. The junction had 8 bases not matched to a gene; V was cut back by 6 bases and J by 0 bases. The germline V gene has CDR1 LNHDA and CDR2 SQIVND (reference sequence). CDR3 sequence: CASRPPGQGTTNEKLFF. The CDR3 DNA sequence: TGTGCCAGTAGACCGCCGGGACAGGGAACAACTAATGAAAAACTGTTTTTT.

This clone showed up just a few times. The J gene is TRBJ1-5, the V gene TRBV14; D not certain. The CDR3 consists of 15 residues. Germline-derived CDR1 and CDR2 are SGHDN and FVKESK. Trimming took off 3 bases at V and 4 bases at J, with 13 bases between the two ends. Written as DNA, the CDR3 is TGTGCCAGCAGCCAGGGGTCGGGGTTTAATCAGCCCCAGCATTTT. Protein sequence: CASSQGSGFNQPQHF.

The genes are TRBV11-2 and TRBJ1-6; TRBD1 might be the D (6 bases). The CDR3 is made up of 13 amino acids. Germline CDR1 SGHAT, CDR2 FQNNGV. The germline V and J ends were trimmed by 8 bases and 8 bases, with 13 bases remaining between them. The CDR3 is CASRGPGYSPLHF. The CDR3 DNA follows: TGTGCCAGCCGGGGGCCGGGATATTCACCCCTCCACTTT.

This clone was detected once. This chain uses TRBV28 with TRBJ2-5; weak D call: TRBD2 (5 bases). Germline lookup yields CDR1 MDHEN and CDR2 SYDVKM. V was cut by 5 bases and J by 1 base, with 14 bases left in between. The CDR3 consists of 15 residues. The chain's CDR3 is CASSPLVEGQETQYF. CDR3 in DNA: TGTGCCAGCAGTCCCCTTGTTGAGGGCCAAGAGACCCAGTACTTC.

CDR3 sequence: CASSVAIQEAVYTF. CDR3 DNA sequence: TGTGCCAGCAGCGTAGCCATTCAGGAGGCGGTTTACACCTTC. This chain uses TRBV9 with TRBJ1-2; D not resolved. V shed 0 bases and J shed 11 bases, with 17 bases lying between them. The germline gives CDR1 SGDLS, CDR2 YYNGEE. The CDR3 sequence is 14 residues long.

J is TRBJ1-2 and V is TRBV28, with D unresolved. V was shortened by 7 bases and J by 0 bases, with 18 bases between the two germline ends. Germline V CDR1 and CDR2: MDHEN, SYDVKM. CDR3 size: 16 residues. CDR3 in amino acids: CASKSPAGQTNYGYTF. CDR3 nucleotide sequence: TGTGCCAGCAAGTCTCCGGCGGGCCAGACTAACTATGGCTACACCTTC.